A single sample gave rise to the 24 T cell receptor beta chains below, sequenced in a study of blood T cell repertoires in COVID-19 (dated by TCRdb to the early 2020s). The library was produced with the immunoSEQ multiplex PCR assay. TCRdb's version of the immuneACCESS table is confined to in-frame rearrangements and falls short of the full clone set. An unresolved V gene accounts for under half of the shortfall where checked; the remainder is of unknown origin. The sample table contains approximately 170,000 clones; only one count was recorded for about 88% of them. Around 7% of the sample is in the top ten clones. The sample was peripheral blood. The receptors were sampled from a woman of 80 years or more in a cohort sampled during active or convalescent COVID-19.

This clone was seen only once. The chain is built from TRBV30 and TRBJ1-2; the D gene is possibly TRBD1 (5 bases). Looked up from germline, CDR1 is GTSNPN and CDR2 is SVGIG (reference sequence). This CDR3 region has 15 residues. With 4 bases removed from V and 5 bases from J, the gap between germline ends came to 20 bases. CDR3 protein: CAWTGTGVTRYGYTF. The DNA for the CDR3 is TGTGCCTGGACTGGGACTGGAGTCACTAGGTATGGCTACACCTTC.

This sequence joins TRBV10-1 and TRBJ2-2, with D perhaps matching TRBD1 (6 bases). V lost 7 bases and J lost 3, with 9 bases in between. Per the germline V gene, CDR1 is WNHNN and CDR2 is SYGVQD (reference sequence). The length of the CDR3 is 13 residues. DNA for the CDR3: TGCGCCAGCATGGGGGCATACACCGGGGAGCTGTTTTTT. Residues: CASMGAYTGELFF.

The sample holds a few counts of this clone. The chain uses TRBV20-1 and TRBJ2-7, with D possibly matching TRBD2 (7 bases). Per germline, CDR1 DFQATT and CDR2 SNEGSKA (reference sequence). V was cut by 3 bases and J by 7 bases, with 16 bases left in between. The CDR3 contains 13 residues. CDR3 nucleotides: TGCAGTGCTAGTTCCAGCGGGACAAGTGAGCAGTACGTC. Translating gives CSASSSGTSEQYV.

CDR3 protein: CASSTRQSSNQPQHF. Here the CDR3 DNA reads TGTGCCAGCAGCACCCGACAGTCTAGCAATCAGCCCCAGCATTTT. The rearrangement joins TRBV7-8 to TRBJ1-5; TRBD1 might be the D (5 bases). The CDR3 is 15 residues long. The V gene's germline CDR1 is SGHVS and CDR2 FQNEAQ. V was cut by 5 bases and J by 0 bases, with 11 bases left in between.

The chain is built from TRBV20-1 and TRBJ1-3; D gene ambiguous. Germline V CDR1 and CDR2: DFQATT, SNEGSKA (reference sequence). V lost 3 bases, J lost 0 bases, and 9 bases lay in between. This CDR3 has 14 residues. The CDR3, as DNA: TGCAGTGCTAGTATGGCCTCCTCTGGAAACACCATATATTTT. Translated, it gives CSASMASSGNTIYF.

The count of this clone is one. CDR3 region: CAISQGGTNYGYTF. The CDR3, as DNA: TGTGCCATCAGTCAAGGGGGAACTAACTATGGCTACACCTTC. The rearrangement joins TRBV10-3 to TRBJ1-2; perhaps TRBD1 as D (6 bases). The CDR3 sequence is 14 residues long. The V and J ends lost 5 bases and 0 bases respectively, with 10 bases between them. Germline CDR1 and CDR2: ENHRY and SYGVKD.

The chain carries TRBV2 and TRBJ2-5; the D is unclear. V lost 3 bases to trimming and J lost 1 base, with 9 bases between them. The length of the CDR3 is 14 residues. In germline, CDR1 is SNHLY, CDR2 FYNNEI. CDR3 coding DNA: TGTGCCAGCAGTGATAAACCTATCCAAGAGACCCAGTACTTC. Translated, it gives CASSDKPIQETQYF. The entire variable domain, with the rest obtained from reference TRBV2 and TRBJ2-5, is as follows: EPEVTQTPSHQVTQMGQEVILRCVPISNHLYFYWYRQILGQKVEFLVSFYNNEISEKSEIFDDQFSVERPDGSNFTLKIRSTKLEDSAMYFCASSDKPIQETQYFGPGTRLLVL.

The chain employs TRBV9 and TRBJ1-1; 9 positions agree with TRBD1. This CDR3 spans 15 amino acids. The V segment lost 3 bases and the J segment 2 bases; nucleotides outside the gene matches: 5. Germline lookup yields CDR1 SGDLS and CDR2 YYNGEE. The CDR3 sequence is CASSANRGPNTEAFF. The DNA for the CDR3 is TGTGCCAGCAGCGCTAACAGGGGGCCTAACACTGAAGCTTTCTTT. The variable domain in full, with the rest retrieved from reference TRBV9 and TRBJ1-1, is DSGVTQTPKHLITATGQRVTLRCSPRSGDLSVYWYQQSLDQGLQFLIQYYNGEERAKGNILERFSAQQFPDLHSELNLSSLELGDSALYFCASSANRGPNTEAFFGQGTRLTVV.

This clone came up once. The DNA of the CDR3 is TGTGCCAGCGATTTTGGGACTAGAAGAATCAGCACAGATACGCAGTATTTT. Residues: CASDFGTRRISTDTQYF. The chain carries TRBV21-1 and TRBJ2-3; the table names TRBD2, a call not compared with the DNA. TRBV21-1 is listed as a pseudogene. The CDR3 sequence is 17 residues long.

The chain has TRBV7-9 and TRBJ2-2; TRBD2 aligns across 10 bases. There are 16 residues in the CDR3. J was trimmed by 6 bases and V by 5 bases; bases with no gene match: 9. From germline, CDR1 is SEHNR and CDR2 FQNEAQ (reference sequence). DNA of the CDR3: TGTGCCAGCAGCCAGAAGAGCGGGGGGGCATCCGGGGAGCTGTTTTTT. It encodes CASSQKSGGASGELFF.

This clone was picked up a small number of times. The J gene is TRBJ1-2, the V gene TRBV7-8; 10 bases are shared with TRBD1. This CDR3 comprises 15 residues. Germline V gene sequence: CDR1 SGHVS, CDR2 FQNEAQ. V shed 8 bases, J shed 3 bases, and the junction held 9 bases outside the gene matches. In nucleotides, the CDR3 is TGTGCCAGCGCTAGGACAGGGGGTACGGACTATGGCTACACCTTC. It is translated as CASARTGGTDYGYTF. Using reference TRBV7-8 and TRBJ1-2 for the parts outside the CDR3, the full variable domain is GAGVSQSPRYKVAKRGQDVALRCDPISGHVSLFWYQQALGQGPEFLTYFQNEAQLDKSGLPSDRFFAERPEGSVSTLKIQRTQQEDSAVYLCASARTGGTDYGYTFGSGTRLTVV.

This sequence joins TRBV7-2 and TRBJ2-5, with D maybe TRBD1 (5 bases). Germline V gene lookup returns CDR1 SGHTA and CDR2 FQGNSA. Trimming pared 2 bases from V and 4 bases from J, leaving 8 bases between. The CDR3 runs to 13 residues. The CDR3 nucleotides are TGTGCCAGCAGCTTATCTAGGGGAGAGACCCAGTACTTC. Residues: CASSLSRGETQYF.

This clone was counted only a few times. For the CDR3, the DNA is TGTGCCAGCAGCCTATGGCAGGACTATGGCTACACCTTC. Protein: CASSLWQDYGYTF. V is TRBV3-1 (or the pseudogene TRBV3-2) and J is TRBJ1-2; D is undetermined. Germline V gene sequence: CDR1 LGHDT, CDR2 YNNKEL (reference sequence). There are 13 residues in the CDR3. The V end was cut by 4 bases, the J end by 3 bases, with 9 bases between.

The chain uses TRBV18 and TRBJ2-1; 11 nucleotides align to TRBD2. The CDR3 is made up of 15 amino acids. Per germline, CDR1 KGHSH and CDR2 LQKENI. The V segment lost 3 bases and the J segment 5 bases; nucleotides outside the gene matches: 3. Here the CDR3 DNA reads TGTGCCAGCTCACCTCCGACTAGCGGGGACAATGAGCAGTTCTTC. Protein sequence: CASSPPTSGDNEQFF.

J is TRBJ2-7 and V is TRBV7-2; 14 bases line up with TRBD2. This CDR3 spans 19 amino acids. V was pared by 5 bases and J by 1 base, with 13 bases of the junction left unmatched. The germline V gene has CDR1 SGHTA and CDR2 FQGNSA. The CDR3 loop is CASSRRTGLAGGPSYEQYF. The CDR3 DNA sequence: TGTGCCAGCAGCCGCCGGACCGGACTAGCGGGGGGACCATCCTACGAGCAGTACTTC.

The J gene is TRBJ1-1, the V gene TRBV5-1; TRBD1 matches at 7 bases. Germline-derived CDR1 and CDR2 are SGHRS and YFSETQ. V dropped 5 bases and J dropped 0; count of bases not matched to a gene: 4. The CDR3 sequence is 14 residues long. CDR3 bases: TGCGCCAGCAGGGATGGACAGGTGAACACTGAAGCTTTCTTT. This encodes CASRDGQVNTEAFF.

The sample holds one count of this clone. The CDR3 sequence is CASSPPTGGTYEQYF. The DNA of the CDR3 is TGTGCCAGCTCACCACCAACAGGGGGGACCTACGAGCAGTACTTC. The chain recombines TRBV18 with TRBJ2-7; TRBD1 matches at 8 bases. V was clipped by 0 bases and J by 2 bases; unmatched bases: 3. This CDR3 is built from 15 residues. The germline gives CDR1 KGHSH, CDR2 LQKENI.

In DNA, the CDR3 is TGCGCCAGCAGCGCTGGACCGGGGCAGCCCCAGCATTTT. It translates to CASSAGPGQPQHF. This chain connects TRBV5-1 to TRBJ1-5; no definite D call. The V and J ends lost 4 bases and 7 bases respectively, with 12 bases between them. The CDR3 contains 13 residues. CDR1 is SGHRS and CDR2 is YFSETQ in the germline V gene.

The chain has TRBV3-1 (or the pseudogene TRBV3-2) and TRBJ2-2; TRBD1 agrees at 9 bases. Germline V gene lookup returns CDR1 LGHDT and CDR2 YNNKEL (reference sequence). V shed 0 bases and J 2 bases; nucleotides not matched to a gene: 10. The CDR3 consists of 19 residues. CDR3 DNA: TGTGCCAGCAGCCAAGATCGGGGGGACAGGGACTTCAACACCGGGGAGCTGTTTTTT. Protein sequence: CASSQDRGDRDFNTGELFF.

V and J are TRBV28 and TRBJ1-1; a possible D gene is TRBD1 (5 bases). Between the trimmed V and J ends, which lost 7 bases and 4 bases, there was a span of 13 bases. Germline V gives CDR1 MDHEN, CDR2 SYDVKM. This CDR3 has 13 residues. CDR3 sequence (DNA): TGTGCCAGCATGGGGCAGGGAATCACTGAAGCTTTCTTT. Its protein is CASMGQGITEAFF.

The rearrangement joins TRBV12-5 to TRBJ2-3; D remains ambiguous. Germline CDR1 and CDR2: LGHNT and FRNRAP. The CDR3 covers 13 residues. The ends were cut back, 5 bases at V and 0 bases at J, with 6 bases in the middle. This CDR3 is CASGVSSTDTQYF. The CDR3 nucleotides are TGTGCTAGTGGTGTATCTAGCACAGATACGCAGTATTTT.

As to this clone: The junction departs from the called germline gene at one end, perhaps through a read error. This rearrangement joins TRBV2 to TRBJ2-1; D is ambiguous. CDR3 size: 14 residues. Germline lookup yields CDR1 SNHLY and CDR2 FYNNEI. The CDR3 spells CASSPQYSSNEQFF. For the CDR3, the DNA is TGTGCCAGCAGTCCTCAGTATTCCTCAAATGAACAGTTCTTC.

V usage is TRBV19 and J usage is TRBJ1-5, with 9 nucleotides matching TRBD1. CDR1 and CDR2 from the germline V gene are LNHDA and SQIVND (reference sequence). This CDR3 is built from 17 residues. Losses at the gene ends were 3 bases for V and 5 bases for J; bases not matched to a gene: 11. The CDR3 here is CASSIGTGTFEDQPQHF. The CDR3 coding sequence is TGTGCCAGTAGTATTGGGACAGGGACTTTTGAGGATCAGCCCCAGCATTTT.

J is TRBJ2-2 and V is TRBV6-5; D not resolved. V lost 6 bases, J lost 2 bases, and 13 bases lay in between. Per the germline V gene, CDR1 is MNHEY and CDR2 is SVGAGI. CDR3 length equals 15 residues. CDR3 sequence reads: CASSLTLSNTGELFF. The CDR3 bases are TGTGCCAGCAGCCTGACTCTCTCAAACACCGGGGAGCTGTTTTTT.